This TCR beta chain was identified in a study of T cell changes during pregnancy in multiple sclerosis. The CDR3 runs to 16 residues. Trimming removed 5 bases from V and 0 bases from J, with 14 bases in between. CDR1 LNHDA and CDR2 SQIVND come from the germline V gene (reference sequence). Some clones are missing from TCRdb's copy, which holds only in-frame ones; the method was immunoSEQ multiplex PCR. The table includes 35,000 to 45,000 clones, around nine tenths detected once. The sequencing here drew on CD4+ T cells from peripheral blood mononuclear cells, taken in the third trimester of pregnancy. The J gene is TRBJ2-1, the V gene TRBV19, with TRBD2 as a possible D gene (5 bases). This receptor was identified in a female donor with multiple sclerosis, enrolled in a pregnancy study. CDR3 amino acids: CASSSQVGSSYNEQFF. CDR3 in DNA: TGTGCCAGTAGTTCCCAGGTGGGGAGCTCCTACAATGAGCAGTTCTTC.